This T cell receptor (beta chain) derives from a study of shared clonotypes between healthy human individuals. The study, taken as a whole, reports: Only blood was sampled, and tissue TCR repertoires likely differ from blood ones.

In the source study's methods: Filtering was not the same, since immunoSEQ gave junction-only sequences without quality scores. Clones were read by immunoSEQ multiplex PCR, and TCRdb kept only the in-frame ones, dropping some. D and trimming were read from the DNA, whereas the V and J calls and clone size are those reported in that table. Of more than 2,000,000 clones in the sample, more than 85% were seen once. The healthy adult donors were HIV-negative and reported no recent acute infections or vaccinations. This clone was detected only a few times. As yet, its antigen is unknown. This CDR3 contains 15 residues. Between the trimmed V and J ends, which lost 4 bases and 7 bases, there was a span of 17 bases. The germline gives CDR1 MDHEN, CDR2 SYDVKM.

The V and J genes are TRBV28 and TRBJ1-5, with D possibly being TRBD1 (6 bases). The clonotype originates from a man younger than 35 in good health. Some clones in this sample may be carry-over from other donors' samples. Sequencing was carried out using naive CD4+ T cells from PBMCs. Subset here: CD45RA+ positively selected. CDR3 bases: TGTGCCAGCAGTTACTTAGGAGGGGGACGGCAGCCCCAGCATTTT. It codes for CASSYLGGGRQPQHF.